This T cell receptor beta chain was identified during a study of Graves' ophthalmopathy and Graves' hyperthyroidism. Germline values: CDR1 LGHNA, CDR2 YNFKEQ. The V end was cut by 0 bases, the J end by 3 bases, with 15 bases between. The CDR3 is made up of 16 amino acids. CDR3 regions of TCR beta were amplified from RNA transcripts. First-round RT-PCR employed HTBI primers, with a second-round multiplex PCR after it. From the multiplex PCR reads, TCRdb called clonotypes with MiXCR, one entry per CDR3 protein. Found here are hundreds of thousands of distinct CDR3 sequences, around 45% of them singletons; the top ten hold about 45%.

Sequenced sample: peripheral blood. V gene TRBV4-2 combines with J gene TRBJ2-7; D may be TRBD2 (5 bases). This receptor was obtained from an adult man with Graves' ophthalmopathy. The CDR3 bases are TGTGCCAGCAGCCAAGAAGGTAGAAGCGGAGTCTACGAGCAGTACTTC. Translated, it gives CASSQEGRSGVYEQYF.